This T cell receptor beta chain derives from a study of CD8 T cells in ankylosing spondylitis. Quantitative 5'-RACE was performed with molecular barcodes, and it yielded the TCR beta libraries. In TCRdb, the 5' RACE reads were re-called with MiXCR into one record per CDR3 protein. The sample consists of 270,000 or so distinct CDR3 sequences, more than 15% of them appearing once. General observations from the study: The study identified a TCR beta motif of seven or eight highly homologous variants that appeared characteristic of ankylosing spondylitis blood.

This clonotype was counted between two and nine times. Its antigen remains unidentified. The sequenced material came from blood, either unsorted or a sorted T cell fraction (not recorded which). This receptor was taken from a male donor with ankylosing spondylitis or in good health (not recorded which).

Here the CDR3 reads CSVPRGRNEQFF. CDR3 nucleotides: TGCAGCGTTCCCCGGGGAAGGAATGAGCAGTTCTTC. The rearrangement uses TRBV29-1 and TRBJ2-1; possible D gene TRBD2, 5 bases. V was clipped by 5 bases and J by 7 bases, with 12 bases between them. Per germline, CDR1 SQVTM and CDR2 ANQGSEA. There are 12 residues in the CDR3.